The clone carrying this TCR beta chain was found a few times. The sample is drawn from a study of patients and donors after allogeneic stem cell transplantation. TCRdb independently ran MiXCR on the RT-PCR reads; one entry per CDR3 protein. Here the sample spans approximately 220,000 distinct CDR3 sequences, 35% to 45% being singletons. Trimming removed 8 bases from V and 5 bases from J, with 22 bases in between. The CDR3 runs to 16 residues. CDR1 MNHEY and CDR2 SMNVEV come from the germline V gene (reference sequence). The chain recombines TRBV27 with TRBJ1-5, with D uncertain. The sequence came from a human donor who was either an allogeneic HSCT recipient or a stem cell or donor lymphocyte infusion donor (not recorded which). It is not recorded whose cells these are; they may come from a transplant donor. Sequenced input: blood, either unsorted or a sorted T cell fraction (not recorded which). In DNA form, the CDR3 reads TGTGCCAGCGGGCTAAGAGGAGCCCTAAACCATCAGCCCCAGCATTTT. This codes for CASGLRGALNHQPQHF.